This T cell receptor (beta chain) was identified in a study of blood T cell repertoires in COVID-19. About the research overall: Researchers got acute and convalescent COVID-19 samples from the United States, Italy and Spain. The cDNA or gDNA used as material had been derived from T cells, B-cell-depleted T cells, or PBMCs.

The CDR3 has 14 amino acids. Germline V gene data show CDR1 as SGHRS and CDR2 as YFSETQ. V was cut by 2 bases and J by 0 bases, with 8 bases left in between. Recruits, aged about 18 to 95 years, lived in roughly 22 US areas. Participants' reported clinical history set cohort assignment. TCRdb's table, derived via immunoSEQ multiplex PCR, lists solely in-frame clones and lacks some. Counted here are around 170,000 clones, less than 85% occurring once; the ten biggest clones make up about 12%. The TCR was taken from a man in his fifties or sixties who had recovered from COVID-19. The genes are TRBV5-1 and TRBJ1-1; D is ambiguous. The source material was PBMCs or T cells enriched from blood (not recorded which). The CDR3 DNA sequence: TGCGCCAGCAGCTTTAACGGAGTGAACACTGAAGCTTTCTTT. Translating it yields CASSFNGVNTEAFF. The full variable domain, in which reference TRBV5-1 and TRBJ1-1 provide the parts outside the CDR3, is KAGVTQTPRYLIKTRGQQVTLSCSPISGHRSVSWYQQTPGQGLQFLFEYFSETQRNKGNFPGRFSGRQFSNSRSEMNVSTLELGDSALYLCASSFNGVNTEAFFGQGTRLTVV.